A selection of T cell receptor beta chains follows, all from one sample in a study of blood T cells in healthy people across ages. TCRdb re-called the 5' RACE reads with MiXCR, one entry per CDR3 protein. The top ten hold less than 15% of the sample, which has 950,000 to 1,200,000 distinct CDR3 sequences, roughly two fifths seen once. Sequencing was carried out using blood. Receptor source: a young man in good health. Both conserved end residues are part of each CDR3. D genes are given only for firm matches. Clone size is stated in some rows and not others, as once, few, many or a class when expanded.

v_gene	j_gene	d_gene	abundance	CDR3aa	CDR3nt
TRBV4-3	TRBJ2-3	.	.	CASSQEIRADTQYF	TGCGCCAGCAGCCAAGAAATAAGGGCAGATACGCAGTATTTT
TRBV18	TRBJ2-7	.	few	CASSPPARTYEQYF	TGTGCCAGCTCACCACCGGCCCGCACCTACGAGCAGTACTTC
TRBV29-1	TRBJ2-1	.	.	CSVDIVGNEQFF	TGCAGCGTCGACATCGTGGGCAATGAGCAGTTCTTC
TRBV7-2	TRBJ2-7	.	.	CASSSPRLYNEQYF	TGTGCCAGCAGCTCTCCGAGACTCTACAATGAGCAGTACTTC
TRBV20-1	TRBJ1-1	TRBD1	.	CSARDQMRAQGGRAFF	TGCAGTGCTAGAGATCAAATGCGGGCGCAGGGGGGACGAGCTTTCTTT
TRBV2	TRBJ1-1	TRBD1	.	CASSEGRGRGTEAFF	TGTGCCAGCAGTGAGGGCAGGGGGCGCGGCACTGAAGCTTTCTTT
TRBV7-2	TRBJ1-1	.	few	CASSLGGFNTEAFF	TGTGCCAGCAGCTTAGGGGGTTTTAACACTGAAGCTTTCTTT
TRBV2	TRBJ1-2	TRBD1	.	CASARDRVGGYTF	TGTGCCAGCGCCCGGGACAGGGTCGGTGGCTACACCTTC
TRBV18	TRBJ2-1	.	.	CASPPPGEDEQFF	TGTGCCAGCCCACCACCGGGAGAGGATGAGCAGTTCTTC
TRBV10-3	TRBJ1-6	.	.	CAISTGELGNSPPHF	TGTGCCATCAGTACGGGGGAGCTAGGTAATTCACCCCCCCACTTT
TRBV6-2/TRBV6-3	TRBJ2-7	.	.	CASKSREPYEQYF	TGTGCCAGCAAGTCACGGGAGCCCTACGAGCAGTACTTC
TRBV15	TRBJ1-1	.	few	CATSRGVARSEAFF	TGTGCCACCAGCAGAGGGGTGGCCAGGTCTGAAGCTTTCTTT
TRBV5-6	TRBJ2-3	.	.	CASRATVTDTQYF	TGTGCCAGCAGGGCGACAGTTACAGATACGCAGTATTTT
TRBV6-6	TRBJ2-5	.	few	CASTLTQETQYF	TGTGCCAGCACTCTCACCCAAGAGACCCAGTACTTC
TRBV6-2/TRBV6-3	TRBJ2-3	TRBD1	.	CASSPPTGIDTQYF	TGTGCCAGCAGTCCCCCGACAGGGATAGATACGCAGTATTTT
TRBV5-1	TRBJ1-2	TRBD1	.	CASSVTYLTGDDYGYTF	TGCGCCAGCAGCGTTACATACCTGACAGGGGATGACTATGGCTACACCTTC
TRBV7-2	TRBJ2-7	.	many	CASSQTGSSYEQYF	TGTGCCAGCAGCCAAACAGGGAGCTCCTACGAGCAGTACTTC
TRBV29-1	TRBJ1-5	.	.	CSVVEGGQPQHF	TGCAGCGTTGTGGAGGGAGGCCAGCCCCAGCATTTT
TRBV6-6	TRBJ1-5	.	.	CASSYSGQYSNQPQHF	TGTGCCAGCAGTTACTCGGGACAATATAGCAATCAGCCCCAGCATTTT
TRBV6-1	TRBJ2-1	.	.	CASSEGALNEQFF	TGTGCCAGCAGTGAGGGGGCCCTCAATGAGCAGTTCTTC
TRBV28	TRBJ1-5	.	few	CASSAQSGTVSNQPQHF	TGTGCCAGCAGTGCTCAATCCGGGACGGTTAGCAATCAGCCCCAGCATTTT
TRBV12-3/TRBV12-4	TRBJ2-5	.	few	CASSLRGDRDYNEQYF	TGTGCCAGCAGTTTAAGAGGTGACAGGGACTACAATGAGCAGTACTTC
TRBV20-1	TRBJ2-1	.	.	CSADGLNNEQFF	TGCAGTGCTGACGGCCTTAACAATGAGCAGTTCTTC
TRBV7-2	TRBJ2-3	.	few	CASSLTSDSSTDTQYF	TGTGCCAGCAGCTTAACGAGTGACTCGAGCACAGATACGCAGTATTTT
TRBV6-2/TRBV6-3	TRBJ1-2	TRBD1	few	CASSYPDRVNGYTF	TGTGCCAGCAGTTACCCGGACAGGGTTAATGGCTACACCTTC
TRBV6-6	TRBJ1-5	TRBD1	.	CASSYPRTGTSNQPQHF	TGTGCCAGCAGTTACCCGAGGACAGGGACAAGCAATCAGCCCCAGCATTTT
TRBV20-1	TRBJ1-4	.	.	CSARGSPSREKLFF	TGCAGTGCTAGAGGTTCGCCATCGCGGGAAAAACTGTTTTTT
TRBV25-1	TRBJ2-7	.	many	CASSDTGFSYEQYF	TGTGCCAGCAGTGACACAGGTTTTTCCTACGAGCAGTACTTC
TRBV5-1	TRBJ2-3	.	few	CASSLDLLGDTQYF	TGCGCCAGCAGCTTAGACCTTCTCGGGGATACGCAGTATTTT
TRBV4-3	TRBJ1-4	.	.	CASSQDSATATNEKLFF	TGCGCCAGCAGCCAAGATTCCGCCACAGCAACTAATGAAAAACTGTTTTTT
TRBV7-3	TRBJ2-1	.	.	CASSQGGTATYNEQFF	TGTGCCAGCAGCCAAGGTGGGACTGCAACCTACAATGAGCAGTTCTTC
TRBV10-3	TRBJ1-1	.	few	CAITPTGGGTEAFF	TGTGCCATCACTCCTACGGGGGGAGGTACTGAAGCTTTCTTT
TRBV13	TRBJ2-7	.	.	CASSPESSYEQYF	TGTGCCAGCAGCCCAGAGTCCTCCTACGAGCAGTACTTC
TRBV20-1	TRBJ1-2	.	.	CSALDSGYTF	TGCAGTGCACTGGACAGTGGCTACACCTTC
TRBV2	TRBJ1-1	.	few	CASSAGLLDTEAFF	TGTGCCAGCAGTGCGGGGCTATTGGACACTGAAGCTTTCTTT
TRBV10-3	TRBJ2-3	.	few	CAISEGGSGTDTQYF	TGTGCCATCAGTGAGGGAGGCTCCGGCACAGATACGCAGTATTTT
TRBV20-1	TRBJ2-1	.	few	CSARPAGRVDEQFF	TGCAGTGCTAGACCCGCGGGCAGGGTGGATGAGCAGTTCTTC
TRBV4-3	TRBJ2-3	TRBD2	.	CASSQGTETGLADTQYF	TGCGCCAGCAGCCAAGGAACTGAGACAGGACTAGCGGATACGCAGTATTTT
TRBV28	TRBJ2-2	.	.	CASSLWGSRTGELFF	TGTGCCAGCAGTTTATGGGGGAGTCGAACCGGGGAGCTGTTTTTT
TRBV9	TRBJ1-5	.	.	CASSDGLYNQPLHF	TGTGCCAGCAGCGACGGGCTCTACAATCAGCCCCTGCATTTT
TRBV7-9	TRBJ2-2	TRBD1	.	CASSPRQGAGTGELFF	TGTGCCAGCAGCCCGAGACAGGGGGCAGGAACCGGGGAGCTGTTTTTT
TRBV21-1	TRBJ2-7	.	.	CASSKTQGNESGEQYF	TGTGCCAGCAGCAAAACCCAGGGGAACGAATCGGGCGAGCAGTACTTC
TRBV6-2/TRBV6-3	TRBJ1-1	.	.	CAAGVNMNTEAFF	TGTGCCGCCGGGGTTAACATGAACACTGAAGCTTTCTTT
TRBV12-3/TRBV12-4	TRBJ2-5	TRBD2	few	CASSFRPSGEETQYF	TGTGCCAGCAGTTTTCGCCCTAGCGGTGAAGAGACCCAGTACTTC
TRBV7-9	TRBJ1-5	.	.	CASSRAGGQPQHF	TGTGCCAGCAGCCGAGCCGGGGGACAGCCCCAGCATTTT
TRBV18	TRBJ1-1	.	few	CASSPAKGPGTEAFF	TGTGCCAGCTCACCCGCAAAAGGACCCGGGACTGAAGCTTTCTTT
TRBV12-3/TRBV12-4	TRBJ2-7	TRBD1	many	CASSSGTGGYEQYF	TGTGCCAGCAGCTCCGGGACAGGGGGTTACGAGCAGTACTTC
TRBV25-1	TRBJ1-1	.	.	CASTDKMGNTEAFF	TGTGCCAGCACCGATAAGATGGGGAACACTGAAGCTTTCTTT
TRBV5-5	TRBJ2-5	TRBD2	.	CASSPREGIQETQYF	TGTGCCAGCAGCCCCAGGGAGGGAATTCAAGAGACCCAGTACTTC
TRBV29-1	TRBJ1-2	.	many	CSVGGRHQGNGYTF	TGCAGCGTTGGGGGAAGACACCAGGGAAATGGCTACACCTTC